The 17 T cell receptor beta chains presented below share a single source sample, sequenced in a study of a mutant IDH1 vaccine in newly diagnosed glioma. Data came from immunoSEQ multiplex PCR; TCRdb stores just in-frame clones and leaves some out. The table lists 50,000 to 70,000 clones, 60% to 75% of them singletons. Time point defined: week 35, safety follow-up. The vaccine gave 300 ug of a 20-mer mutant IDH1 peptide subcutaneously per dose. For these TCRs, the target antigens are not known. Here the sequenced sample was PBMCs, taken from a glioma patient whose treatment included an IDH1 peptide vaccine. The receptor set was obtained from a man aged 45-60 years with glioma.

CDR3 DNA: TGTGCCACCAGCCGTCGGGAGGGCGGCTACACCTTC. Translated, it gives CATSRREGGYTF. This chain links TRBV15 with TRBJ1-2; no reliable D call. There are 12 residues in the CDR3. Germline-derived CDR1 and CDR2 are LNHNV and YYDKDF (reference sequence). V was cut by 5 bases and J by 8 bases, with 12 bases left in between.

The rearrangement links TRBV11-2 to TRBJ2-3, with unresolved D. The CDR3 has 12 residues. The V gene lost 4 bases and the J gene lost 8 bases, with 10 bases spanning the gap. Germline V CDR1 and CDR2: SGHAT, FQNNGV. The CDR3 reads CASSYGRGTQYF. The DNA of the CDR3 is TGTGCCAGCAGCTACGGGCGCGGTACGCAGTATTTT.

This chain joins TRBV21-1 and TRBJ1-1; the table's D call, TRBD1, was not checked against the DNA. TRBV21-1 is recorded as a pseudogene. The CDR3 contains 12 residues. The CDR3 here is CATTGVDTEAFF. CDR3 nucleotide sequence: TGTGCGACGACAGGGGTGGACACTGAAGCTTTCTTT.

The chain combines TRBV30 with TRBJ1-4; D is perhaps TRBD1 (5 bases). Germline CDR1 GTSNPN, CDR2 SVGIG (reference sequence). V lost 5 bases and J lost 3, with 16 bases in between. The CDR3 extends over 15 amino acids. DNA for the CDR3: TGTGCCTGGTGGGGGAGAGGGGTAGCTAATGAAAAACTGTTTTTT. Translated, it gives CAWWGRGVANEKLFF.

This clone was counted between two and nine times. This chain connects TRBV2 to TRBJ1-1; a weak D match, TRBD1 (5 bases). Per germline, CDR1 SNHLY and CDR2 FYNNEI. The CDR3 contains 14 residues. With 4 bases removed from V and 0 bases from J, the gap between germline ends came to 9 bases. This CDR3 reads CASSVRQMNTEAFF. DNA of the CDR3: TGTGCCAGCAGTGTCCGACAGATGAACACTGAAGCTTTCTTT.

The chain carries TRBV5-5 and TRBJ2-6; 8 bases are a match to TRBD1. The germline gives CDR1 SGHKS, CDR2 YYEKEE (reference sequence). CDR3 length: 15 amino acids. V gave up 4 bases and J gave up 3 bases; unmatched junction bases: 3. CDR3 loop: CASSPGGGGANVLTF. In DNA, the CDR3 is TGTGCCAGCAGCCCAGGGGGCGGTGGGGCCAACGTCCTGACTTTC.

J is TRBJ2-3 and V is TRBV5-6; D is perhaps TRBD1 (5 bases). V gave up 4 bases and J gave up 4 bases, with 13 bases separating them. The CDR3 totals 14 residues. The germline V gene has CDR1 SGHDT and CDR2 YYEEEE. In DNA, the CDR3 is TGTGCCAGCAGCCCCAGGACAAGGCCAGATACGCAGTATTTT. This codes for CASSPRTRPDTQYF.

As regards this clone: Relative to the germline gene, one junction end is altered; a read error may explain this. The sample contains more than one DNA sequence encoding this CDR3. CDR3: CASSGQRSDTQYF. The CDR3 coding sequence is TGTGCCAGTAGCGGACAGAGGTCAGATACGCAGTATTTT. The gene calls are TRBV9 and TRBJ2-3; the D gene could be TRBD1 or TRBD2 (6 bases each). The CDR3 consists of 13 residues. CDR1 and CDR2 (germline): SGDLS, YYNGEE.

Remarks on this clone: A junction boundary mismatches the germline segment, possibly from a read error. The chain joins TRBV4-2 to TRBJ1-5; TRBD1 might be the D (6 bases). The germline V gene has CDR1 LGHNA and CDR2 YNFKEQ. This CDR3 has 15 residues. The CDR3 DNA reads TGTGCCAGCAACCAAGAACGGGGGGCTAGTCAGCCCCAGCATTTT. Translating it yields CASNQERGASQPQHF.

V gene TRBV30 combines with J gene TRBJ1-1, with TRBD1 as a possible D gene (5 bases). CDR3 length: 12 amino acids. The ends were cut back, 8 bases at V and 1 base at J, with 11 bases in the middle. CDR1 is GTSNPN and CDR2 is SVGIG in the germline V gene (reference sequence). Here the CDR3 DNA reads TGTGCCAGAGGGACCGAGAACACTGAAGCTTTCTTT. This sequence encodes CARGTENTEAFF.

This clone was counted once. The V and J genes are TRBV2 and TRBJ1-4; 7 bases align to TRBD1. Germline CDR1 reads SNHLY; CDR2 reads FYNNEI. The V gene end was trimmed by 3 bases and the J gene end by 4 bases; junction bases not matched to a gene: 2. This CDR3 spans 14 amino acids. As DNA, the CDR3 is TGTGCCAGCAGTGATGGGACAGTTAATGAAAAACTGTTTTTT. Its translation: CASSDGTVNEKLFF.

The chain links TRBV6-1 to TRBJ2-7, with D maybe TRBD2 (6 bases). The V end lost 7 bases, the J end lost 8 bases, and 21 bases lay between the germline ends. CDR3 length equals 14 residues. CDR1 and CDR2 from the germline V gene are MNHNS and SASEGT. The CDR3 nucleotides are TGTGCCAGCACCGGGTCCGTCTCGGGACTCCAGCAGTACTTC. Translated: CASTGSVSGLQQYF.

In its sample, this clone was seen once. The chain employs TRBV6-6 and TRBJ1-5, with a tentative D call TRBD1 (5 bases). The CDR3 length is 14 residues. The germline gives CDR1 MNHNY, CDR2 SVGAGI (reference sequence). V lost 5 bases to trimming and J lost 1 base, with 9 bases between them. The CDR3 sequence: CASSDSLSNQPQHF. The CDR3 bases are TGTGCCAGCAGTGACAGCTTGAGCAATCAGCCCCAGCATTTT.

This clone was seen only a few times. The gene calls are TRBV7-9 and TRBJ2-1; D is uncertain. The CDR3 is made up of 14 amino acids. CDR1 is SEHNR and CDR2 is FQNEAQ in the germline V gene (reference sequence). V dropped 4 bases and J dropped 3 bases, with 10 bases sitting between them. CDR3 sequence: CASSSRPDYNEQFF. The CDR3 bases are TGTGCCAGCAGCTCACGTCCCGACTACAATGAGCAGTTCTTC.

This chain connects TRBV2 to TRBJ1-5; TRBD1 agrees at 11 bases. CDR1 and CDR2 (germline): SNHLY, FYNNEI. This CDR3 spans 14 amino acids. Unmatched junction bases numbered 2, after V lost 4 bases and J lost 6 bases. In nucleotides, the CDR3 is TGTGCCAGCAGTGGAGGGACAGGGGGTCAGCCCCAGCATTTT. It translates to CASSGGTGGQPQHF. Full variable domain (rest looked up from reference TRBV2 and TRBJ1-5): EPEVTQTPSHQVTQMGQEVILRCVPISNHLYFYWYRQILGQKVEFLVSFYNNEISEKSEIFDDQFSVERPDGSNFTLKIRSTKLEDSAMYFCASSGGTGGQPQHFGDGTRLSIL.

The rearrangement uses TRBV5-4 and TRBJ1-2; TRBD1 matches 8 bases. Germline V gives CDR1 SGHNT, CDR2 YYREEE (reference sequence). The V gene end was trimmed by 1 base and the J gene end by 7 bases; junction bases not matched to a gene: 3. The CDR3 contains 13 residues. The CDR3 region is CASSLRQGSGYTF. The CDR3 region has the DNA TGTGCCAGCAGCTTGCGACAGGGGAGTGGCTACACCTTC.

This rearrangement joins TRBV7-2 to TRBJ2-5; D is undetermined. The CDR3 has 14 amino acids. Germline V gene data show CDR1 as SGHTA and CDR2 as FQGNSA. V lost 2 bases, J lost 1 base, and 8 bases lay in between. CDR3 region: CASSLYGAQETQYF. The CDR3 DNA sequence: TGTGCCAGCAGCTTATACGGAGCCCAAGAGACCCAGTACTTC.